This T cell receptor beta chain was recorded in a study of graft-versus-host responses after intestinal transplantation. Study-level information: Recipients had multivisceral, liver-intestinal, or isolated intestinal transplants. After anti-thymocyte globulin induction, recipients took tacrolimus and steroids for approximately 3 years.

CDR1 SGHAT and CDR2 FQDESV come from the germline V gene (reference sequence). This CDR3 contains 15 residues. V was pared by 4 bases and J by 2 bases, with 15 bases between. The culture paired 200,000 irradiated violet-dye-labeled stimulators with 200,000 CFSE-labeled responders. Profiling relied on immunoSEQ multiplex PCR, and the TCRdb table lists in-frame clones only, not all of them. The sample carries around 21,000 clones, 50% to 60% recorded once. Whole-study results and caveats: Recipient marrow contained GvH clones, some of which appeared first in ileum or blood.

The genes are TRBV11-1 and TRBJ2-7; possible D gene TRBD1, 5 bases. Sequenced material: alloreactive CD4+ T cells from a mixed lymphocyte reaction culture, taken before intestinal transplant. Subset reported: CFSE-low proliferating T cells sorted from roughly six-day pre-transplant mixed lymphocyte reaction (GvH or HvG direction). The sequence derives from a human patient who received an intestinal transplant. The CDR3 DNA reads as TGTGCCAGCAGCTCTCGGGCAGGGTCTGCCTACGAGCAGTACTTC. Its protein is CASSSRAGSAYEQYF.